A single sample is the source of the 9 T cell receptor beta chains below, sequenced in a study of blood T cells in healthy people across ages. Through a sample-barcoded 5' primer and a J-beta primer mix, a second PCR was run for 7 to 11 cycles. TCRdb called the 5' RACE reads again in MiXCR, with one record for every CDR3 protein. The sample carries about 510,000 distinct CDR3 sequences, roughly a quarter recorded once. These same records also appear under a second study, on T cells of mothers and their children.

Sequencing used blood. The receptors shown here come from a boy aged 2 to 10 in good health.

J is TRBJ1-4 and V is TRBV5-1; 11 bases match TRBD1. The CDR3 sequence is 16 residues long. The germline gives CDR1 SGHRS, CDR2 YFSETQ. Unmatched junction bases numbered 6, after V lost 0 bases and J lost 8 bases. Here the CDR3 DNA reads TGCGCCAGCAGCTTGGAGGGACAGGGGGTCGGCGAAAAACTGTTTTTT. Translating gives CASSLEGQGVGEKLFF.

This clonotype was found a few times. The rearrangement uses TRBV7-2 and TRBJ1-1; D is perhaps TRBD1 (6 bases). Deletions cut 5 bases from V and 0 bases from J, with 13 bases between. There are 15 residues in the CDR3. CDR1 SGHTA and CDR2 FQGNSA come from the germline V gene. CDR3 nucleotides: TGTGCCAGCAGCCCCCCCGGGGGCCTGAACACTGAAGCTTTCTTT. This sequence encodes CASSPPGGLNTEAFF.

This clonotype was detected many times. J is TRBJ2-7 and V is TRBV20-1; 10 bases align to TRBD2. CDR3 length: 15 amino acids. From germline, CDR1 is DFQATT and CDR2 SNEGSKA (reference sequence). Trimming removed 6 bases from V and 1 base from J; junction bases left unmatched: 9. Here the CDR3 reads CSARPLAGASYEQYF. The DNA of the CDR3 is TGCAGTGCCCGGCCGCTAGCGGGGGCGTCCTACGAGCAGTACTTC.

The gene calls are TRBV24-1 and TRBJ1-2; 7 positions agree with TRBD1. The CDR3 is 14 residues long. Germline lookup yields CDR1 KGHDR and CDR2 SFDVKD. V lost 2 bases to trimming and J lost 6 bases; unmatched junction nucleotides: 5. CDR3: CATSDSTGRDGYTF. The CDR3 DNA is TGTGCCACCAGTGATTCGACAGGGCGCGATGGCTACACCTTC.

The chain links TRBV27 to TRBJ2-5, with TRBD2 matching over 12 bases. CDR3 length: 15 residues. Germline loops: CDR1 MNHEY, CDR2 SMNVEV (reference sequence). After removal of 6 bases from V and 4 bases from J, the junction contained 6 bases not matched to a gene. CDR3 protein: CASRSGLAGLETQYF. The DNA for the CDR3 is TGTGCCAGCAGATCCGGACTAGCGGGGTTAGAGACCCAGTACTTC.

Details on this clonotype: No conserved phenylalanine or tryptophan is present at the end of the CDR3, so a read error is the likely explanation. The CDR3 sequence is CASRLRSQGRAFS. In nucleotides, the CDR3 is TGTGCCAGCAGACTGAGGAGTCAGGGGAGAGCTTTCTCT. The chain combines TRBV7-9 with TRBJ1-1, with D maybe TRBD1 (6 bases). Germline V gene data show CDR1 as SEHNR and CDR2 as FQNEAQ (reference sequence). V was pared by 6 bases and J by 10 bases, with 18 bases between. CDR3 length equals 13 residues.

This clonotype occurred a few times. V is TRBV7-9 and J is TRBJ2-5; the D gene could be TRBD1 or TRBD2 (5 bases each). CDR1 and CDR2 from the germline V gene are SEHNR and FQNEAQ (reference sequence). The V gene lost 1 base and the J gene lost 0 bases, with 9 bases spanning the gap. The CDR3 is 15 amino acids. The CDR3 region is CASSLVGRDQETQYF. The DNA of the CDR3 is TGTGCCAGCAGCTTAGTGGGACGCGACCAAGAGACCCAGTACTTC.

In its sample, this clonotype was seen a few times. The J gene is TRBJ1-4, the V gene TRBV7-2, with D perhaps TRBD1 (6 bases). CDR1 is SGHTA, CDR2 FQGNSA, per germline. Trimming removed 3 bases from V and 4 bases from J, with 12 bases in between. The CDR3 covers 15 residues. The CDR3 region has the DNA TGTGCCAGCAGCTTCCAGGCAGGGGTTAATGAAAAACTGTTTTTT. Its translation is CASSFQAGVNEKLFF.

This chain links TRBV10-3 with TRBJ1-4; D unresolved. The CDR3 spans 15 residues. The V gene's germline CDR1 is ENHRY and CDR2 SYGVKD. Trimming left V 2 bases short and J 0 bases short, with 7 bases between. As DNA, the CDR3 is TGTGCCATCAGTGAGAACGGAGCAACTAATGAAAAACTGTTTTTT. Its translation is CAISENGATNEKLFF.